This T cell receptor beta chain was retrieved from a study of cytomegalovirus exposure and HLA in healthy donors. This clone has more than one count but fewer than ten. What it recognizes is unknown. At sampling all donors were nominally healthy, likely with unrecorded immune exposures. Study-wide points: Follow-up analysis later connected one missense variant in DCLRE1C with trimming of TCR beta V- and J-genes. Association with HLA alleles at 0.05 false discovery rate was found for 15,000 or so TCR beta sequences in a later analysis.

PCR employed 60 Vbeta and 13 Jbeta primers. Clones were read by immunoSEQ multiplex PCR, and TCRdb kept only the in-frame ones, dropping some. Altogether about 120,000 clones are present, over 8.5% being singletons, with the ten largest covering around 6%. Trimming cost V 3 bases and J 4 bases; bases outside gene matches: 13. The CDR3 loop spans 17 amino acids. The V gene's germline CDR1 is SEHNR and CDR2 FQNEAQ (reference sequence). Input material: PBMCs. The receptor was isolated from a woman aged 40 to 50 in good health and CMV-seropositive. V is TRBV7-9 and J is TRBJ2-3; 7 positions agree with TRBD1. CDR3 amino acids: CASSFNIGGGSADTQYF. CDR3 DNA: TGTGCCAGCAGCTTCAATATAGGGGGCGGATCGGCAGATACGCAGTATTTT.